This TCR beta chain was identified in a study of regulatory T cells in long-lasting Graves disease. Study-wide background: Less than 3 months of antithyroid drugs had been taken by newly diagnosed Graves' patients.

Time point specified: newly diagnosed GD, antithyroid drugs for less than 3 months. Making the TCR library involved RNA that had been extracted from PBMCs. TCR beta libraries were built with iRepertoire HTBI primers and Arm-PCR of CDR3 regions. TCRdb independently ran MiXCR on the multiplex PCR reads; one entry per CDR3 protein. Of approximately 540,000 distinct CDR3 sequences listed, 12% are singletons. These same data were also listed under a study on T cells in Graves' hyperthyroidism and ophthalmopathy. This second study notes: Hyperthyroidism patients were newly diagnosed, had disease duration under 2 months, and were aged 18 to 65 years.

The source of this sequence is a woman younger than 45 with Graves disease. Sample: peripheral blood mononuclear cells (PBMCs), taken at new diagnosis, from a patient treated with antithyroid drugs.

The CDR3 DNA follows: TGCAGTGCTAGAGATCTGGACAGGGGCCCGTCGAGGCAGTACTTC. Translated: CSARDLDRGPSRQYF. This chain links TRBV20-1 with TRBJ2-7; 9 bases agree with TRBD1. With 0 bases clipped from V and 9 bases from J, the junction kept 12 bases outside the gene matches. The CDR3 consists of 15 residues. CDR1 and CDR2 from the germline V gene are DFQATT and SNEGSKA (reference sequence).